The clone carrying this T cell receptor beta chain was counted many times. Its antigen remains unknown. A 1 in 200,000 to 1 in 1 million T cell depth was the sequencing target. The table came from immunoSEQ multiplex PCR; TCRdb's copy has only in-frame clones and leaves some out. Here the sample spans 150,000 or so clones, roughly 80% being singletons. CDR3 length: 13 residues. The germline CDR1 and CDR2 sequences are MNHNY and SVGAGI (reference sequence). The germline V and J ends were trimmed by 2 bases and 2 bases, with 7 bases remaining between them. The data are from a study of cytotoxic CD8 clonotypes in ibrutinib-treated CLL. Study conclusions and caveats: Private clonotypes, not public ones, expanded at ibrutinib response. Clonality at baseline surpassed age-matched healthy donors and tracked circulating CD8+ T-cell counts.

The specimen comprised PBMCs, sampled after 12 months of ibrutinib treatment. The TCR sequence derives from a human donor with chronic lymphocytic leukemia. The chain has TRBV6-6 and TRBJ2-7, with no clear D. The CDR3 DNA reads TGTGCCAGCAGTTACGGGCAGACCTACGAGCAGTACTTC. Its translation: CASSYGQTYEQYF.